This TCR beta chain was documented in a study of blood T cell repertoires in COVID-19. The CDR3 is made up of 14 amino acids. CDR1 is SGHNT and CDR2 is YYREEE in the germline V gene (reference sequence). V lost 0 bases and J lost 3; bases outside the gene matches: 2. Libraries were prepared by immunoSEQ multiplex PCR; TCRdb keeps only in-frame clonotypes and omits some of them. This sample has approximately 220,000 clones, with 80% to 85% found just once. The receptor's source is an older woman with acute or convalescent COVID-19. Sequencing was done on a sample of peripheral blood. The J gene is TRBJ2-5, the V gene TRBV5-4; TRBD2 aligns across 7 bases. The CDR3 spells CASSLAAGKETQYF. CDR3 coding DNA: TGTGCCAGCAGCTTGGCAGCGGGGAAAGAGACCCAGTACTTC. The whole variable domain, filled in from reference TRBV5-4 and TRBJ2-5, reads ETGVTQSPTHLIKTRGQQVTLRCSSQSGHNTVSWYQQALGQGPQFIFQYYREEENGRGNFPPRFSGLQFPNYSSELNVNALELDDSALYLCASSLAAGKETQYFGPGTRLLVL.